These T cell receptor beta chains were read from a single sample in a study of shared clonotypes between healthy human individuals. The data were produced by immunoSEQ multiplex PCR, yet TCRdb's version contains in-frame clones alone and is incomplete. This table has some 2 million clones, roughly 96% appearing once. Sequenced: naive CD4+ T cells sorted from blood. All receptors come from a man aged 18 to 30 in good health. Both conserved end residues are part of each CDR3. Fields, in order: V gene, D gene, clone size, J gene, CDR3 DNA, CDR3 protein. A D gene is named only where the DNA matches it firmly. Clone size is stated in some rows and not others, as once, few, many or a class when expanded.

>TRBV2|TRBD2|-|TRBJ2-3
TGTGCCAGCAGTGGTGGACTAGCGGGAGGGGCAGATACGCAGTATTTT
CASSGGLAGGADTQYF
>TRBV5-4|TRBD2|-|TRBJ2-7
TGTGCCAGCAGCTGGCTAGCGGGAGGGGACGAGCAGTACTTC
CASSWLAGGDEQYF
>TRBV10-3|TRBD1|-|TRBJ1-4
TGTGCCATCAGATCGGGACAGGATAATGAAAAACTGTTTTTT
CAIRSGQDNEKLFF
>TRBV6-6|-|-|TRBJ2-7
TGTGCCAGCAGCCGAGGGGAGGACGCCCACTTC
CASSRGEDAHF
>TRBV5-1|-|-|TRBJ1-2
TGCGCCAGCAGCTCCGGTGGGGGGAACTATGGCTACACCTTC
CASSSGGGNYGYTF
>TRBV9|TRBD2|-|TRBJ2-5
TGTGCCAGCAGCGTAGCTGTTCGAGCGGGGGGACAAGAGACCCAGTACTTC
CASSVAVRAGGQETQYF
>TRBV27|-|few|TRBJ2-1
TGTGCCAGCAGTTTAGTAGTTTACAATGAGCAGTTCTTC
CASSLVVYNEQFF
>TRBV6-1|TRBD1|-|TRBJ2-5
TGTGCCAGCAGTGAAACAGGGGTGCTGCGGGAGACCCAGTACTTC
CASSETGVLRETQYF
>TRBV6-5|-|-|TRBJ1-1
TGTGCCAGCTTTCTGATTCGGGGCACTGAAGCTTTCTTT
CASFLIRGTEAFF
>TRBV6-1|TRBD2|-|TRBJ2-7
TGTGCCAGCAGTGACGCGCCTAGCGGGACCTACGAGCAGTACTTC
CASSDAPSGTYEQYF
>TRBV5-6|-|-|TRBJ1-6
TGTGCCAGCAGCTTGGTGTCAGCTAATTCACCCCTCCACTTT
CASSLVSANSPLHF
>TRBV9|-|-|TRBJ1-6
TGTGCCAGCAGCGTAGGGCCGGGACTAGTTAATTCACCCCTCCACTTT
CASSVGPGLVNSPLHF
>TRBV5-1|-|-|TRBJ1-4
TGCGCCAGCAGCTTGGAACGGGCCCTACCTCGATCCGATGAAAAACTGTTTTTT
CASSLERALPRSDEKLFF
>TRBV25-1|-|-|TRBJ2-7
TGTGCCAGCAGTCCCCCCTCGAGGGGCCACGAGCAGTACTTC
CASSPPSRGHEQYF
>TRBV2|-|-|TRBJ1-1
TGTGCCAGCAGTGGCCACAGGAACACTGAAGCTTTCTTT
CASSGHRNTEAFF
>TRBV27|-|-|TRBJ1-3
TGTGCCAGCAGTACCCGACCGTGGGGGTACACCATATATTTT
CASSTRPWGYTIYF
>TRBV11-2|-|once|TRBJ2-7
TGTGCCAGCAGCTTAGAGGCCGGAGGGACCTACGAGCAGTACTTC
CASSLEAGGTYEQYF
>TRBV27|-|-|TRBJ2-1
TGTGCCAGCAGTTTCTGGGGGCCGCATGAGCAGTTCTTC
CASSFWGPHEQFF
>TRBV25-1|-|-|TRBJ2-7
TGTGCCAGCCCCCCCAGGGGAAAAAAAGAGCAGTACTTC
CASPPRGKKEQYF
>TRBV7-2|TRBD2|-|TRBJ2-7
TGTGCCAGCAGCTTAACTAGCGGGGGCAACGAGCAGTACTTC
CASSLTSGGNEQYF
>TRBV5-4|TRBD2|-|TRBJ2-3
TGTGCCAGCAATAAGTTCAAAGCGGGAGACACAGATACGCAGTATTTT
CASNKFKAGDTDTQYF
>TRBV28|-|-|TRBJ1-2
TGTGCCACCCCGGGGGAAGCTAACTATGGCTACACCTTC
CATPGEANYGYTF
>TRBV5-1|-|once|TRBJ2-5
TGCGCCAGCAGCTTGGGCCGCGGCCAAGAGACCCAGTACTTC
CASSLGRGQETQYF
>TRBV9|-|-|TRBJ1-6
TGTGCCAGCAGCGGGGGACGGCTAGATTCACCCCTCCACTTT
CASSGGRLDSPLHF
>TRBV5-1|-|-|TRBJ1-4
TGCGCCAGCAGCTTGGTAGGCAGCATTAATGAAAAACTGTTTTTT
CASSLVGSINEKLFF
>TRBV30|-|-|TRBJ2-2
TGTGCCTGGAAGGGAGTCAACACCGGGGAGCTGTTTTTT
CAWKGVNTGELFF
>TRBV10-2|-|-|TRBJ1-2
TGCGCCAGCAGTGAGTCCGGCTATGGCTACACCTTC
CASSESGYGYTF
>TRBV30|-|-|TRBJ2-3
TGTGCCTGGAACGATAGAAGCGCAGATACGCAGTATTTT
CAWNDRSADTQYF
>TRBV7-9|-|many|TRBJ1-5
TGTGCCAGCAGCTTAGGGACAGCAATAAATCAGCCCCAGCATTTT
CASSLGTAINQPQHF
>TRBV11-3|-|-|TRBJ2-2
TGTGCCAGCAGCTTAGAAATAACCGGGGAGCTGTTTTTT
CASSLEITGELFF
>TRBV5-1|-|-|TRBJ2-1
TGCGCCAGCAGCCCTCAGGACGGGAAGTTTCAGGAGCAGTTCTTC
CASSPQDGKFQEQFF
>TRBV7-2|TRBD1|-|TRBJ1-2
TGTGCCAGCAGCCGAGGGGGCACCTTGTATGGCTACACCTTC
CASSRGGTLYGYTF
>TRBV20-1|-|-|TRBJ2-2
TGCAGTGCTTTTAACACCGGGGAGCTGTTTTTT
CSAFNTGELFF
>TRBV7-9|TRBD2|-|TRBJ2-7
TGTGCCAGCAGCTCACCCGGGACTAGCGGAAAGTACGAGCAGTACTTC
CASSSPGTSGKYEQYF
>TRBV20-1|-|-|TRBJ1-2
TGCAGTGCTATTGGAAGTGGCTACACCTTC
CSAIGSGYTF
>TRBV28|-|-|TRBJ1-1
TGTGCCACCCAACAAACTGAAGCTTTCTTT
CATQQTEAFF
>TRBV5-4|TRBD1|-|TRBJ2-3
TGTGCCAGCAGCTTGGGAGGGACAGGGCGAGATACGCAGTATTTT
CASSLGGTGRDTQYF
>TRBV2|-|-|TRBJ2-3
TGTGCCAGCAGTGAAGGGGGCGGGAGCACAGATACGCAGTATTTT
CASSEGGGSTDTQYF
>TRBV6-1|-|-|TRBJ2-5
TGTGCCAGCAGGGGGCCCGGGGAAGACAAGACCCAGTACTTC
CASRGPGEDKTQYF
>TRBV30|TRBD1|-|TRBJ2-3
TGTGCCTGGACACAGGGGGCAGCAGATACGCAGTATTTT
CAWTQGAADTQYF
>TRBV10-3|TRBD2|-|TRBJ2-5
TGTGCCATCAGTGATTCCGGGACTAGTGGGGAGACCCAGTACTTC
CAISDSGTSGETQYF
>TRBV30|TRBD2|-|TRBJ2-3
TGTGCCTGGAGTTATGGACTAGCGGGCACAGATACGCAGTATTTT
CAWSYGLAGTDTQYF
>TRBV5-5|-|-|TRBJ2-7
TGTGCCAGCAGCTTGTACGGCCGTATCTACGAGCAGTACTTC
CASSLYGRIYEQYF